This TCR beta chain appears in the sequencing data of a study of CD8+CD57+ T cells in acquired aplastic anemia. Background on the study: On average, sorted CD4+ and CD8+ cells gave 3.2 ug of DNA. Study conclusions and caveats: Common to patients and controls were 25 to 30 CD8+ CDR3 sequences. The study found no significant CD8+ Simpson's diversity difference between patients and controls.

Trimming removed 2 bases at V and 0 bases at J, with 4 bases between. The CDR3 length is 12 residues. Germline CDR1 and CDR2: GTSNPN and SVGIG (reference sequence). Whoever was chosen for sequencing had shown CD8+CD57+ cell expansion by flow cytometry. Each patient gave a blood sample that was collected before any therapy had been received. Profiling that covered TCR beta VDJ and CDR3 relied on genomic DNA as its template. TCRdb redid the calling of the reads with MiXCR, one entry per CDR3 protein. The sample holds about 54,000 distinct CDR3 sequences, 55% to 70% seen once. Concerning this clonotype: The target antigen is unknown. Since a much larger clone is just one base distant, this may be a read error.

The TCR sequence derives from a human donor with aplastic anemia. The chain combines TRBV30 with TRBJ1-1; D call uncertain. Specimen: sorted CD4+, CD8+, or CD8+CD57+ T cells (not recorded which) from PBMCs. The CDR3 region is CAWSSMNTEAFF. For the CDR3, the DNA is TGTGCCTGGAGTAGTATGAACACTGAAGCTTTCTTT.